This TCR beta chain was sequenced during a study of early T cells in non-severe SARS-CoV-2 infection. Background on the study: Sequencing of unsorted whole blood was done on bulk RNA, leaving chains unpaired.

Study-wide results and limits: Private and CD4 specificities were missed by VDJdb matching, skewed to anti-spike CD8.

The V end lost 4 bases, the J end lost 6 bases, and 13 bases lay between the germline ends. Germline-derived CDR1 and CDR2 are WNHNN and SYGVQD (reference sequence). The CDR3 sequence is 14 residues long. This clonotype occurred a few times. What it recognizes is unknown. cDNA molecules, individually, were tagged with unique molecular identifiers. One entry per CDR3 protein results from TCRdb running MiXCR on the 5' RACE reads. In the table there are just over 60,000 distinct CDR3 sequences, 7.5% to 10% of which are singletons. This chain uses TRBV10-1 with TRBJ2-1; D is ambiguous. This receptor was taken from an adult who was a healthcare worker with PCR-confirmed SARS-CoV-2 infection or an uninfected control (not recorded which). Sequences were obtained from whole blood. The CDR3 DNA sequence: TGCGCCAGCAGTGGTCCCTTCCCGGGCAATGAGCAGTTCTTC. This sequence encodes CASSGPFPGNEQFF.